Following are 8 T cell receptor beta chains from one sample sequenced in a study of OX40 agonist ivuxolimab in advanced cancers. Assay: immunoSEQ multiplex PCR; the TCRdb copy retains only in-frame clones and omits some. The sample shows tens of thousands of clones, about 94% of them seen only once. The material was CD4+ or CD8+ T cells sorted from blood, obtained in a trial of the OX40 agonist ivuxolimab. Source of these receptors: an adult with an advanced solid tumor such as melanoma, head and neck, liver or kidney cancer.

This clone was recorded only once. This chain links TRBV4-3 with TRBJ2-2, with 7 nucleotides matching TRBD1. The CDR3 runs 15 residues. The V and J ends lost 2 bases and 7 bases, in that order; junction bases with no gene match: 7. CDR1 and CDR2 (germline): LGHNA, YSLEER. The CDR3 DNA reads as TGCGCCAGCAGCCAATCAGACAGGGCGGACGGGGAGCTGTTTTTT. Translating gives CASSQSDRADGELFF.

The chain employs TRBV7-6 and TRBJ2-1, with 11 bases that match TRBD2. This CDR3 comprises 18 residues. Germline V gene sequence: CDR1 SGHVS, CDR2 FNYEAQ. Germline trimming cut 1 base from V and 6 bases from J; bases unmatched to any gene: 11. The CDR3 is CASSLGGILAGVGNEQFF. DNA for the CDR3: TGTGCCAGCAGCTTAGGGGGGATACTAGCGGGAGTTGGCAATGAGCAGTTCTTC.

This clone has only one observation. CDR3 region: CASSATGGFFNEQFF. As DNA, the CDR3 is TGTGCCAGCAGCGCGACAGGGGGCTTTTTCAATGAGCAGTTCTTC. The chain has TRBV7-2 and TRBJ2-1, with 10 bases fitting TRBD1. CDR3 length equals 15 residues. With 5 bases clipped from V and 6 bases from J, the junction kept 7 bases outside the gene matches. In germline, CDR1 is SGHTA, CDR2 FQGNSA.

Comments on this clone: One end of the junction varies from germline; a read error may be responsible. The chain uses TRBV7-7 and TRBJ2-7; TRBD2 matches at 7 bases. Germline V gene data show CDR1 as SSHAT and CDR2 as FNYEAQ (reference sequence). The CDR3 extends over 13 amino acids. In DNA form, the CDR3 reads TGTGCTAGCAGCGCCGGGGAGGGCTACGAGCAGTACTTC. Translation: CASSAGEGYEQYF.

This clone appeared a single time. The chain recombines TRBV27 with TRBJ2-7; 7 bases are a match to TRBD1. Germline lookup yields CDR1 MNHEY and CDR2 SMNVEV (reference sequence). Trimming cost V 5 bases and J 3 bases; bases outside gene matches: 7. The length of the CDR3 is 14 residues. The CDR3 DNA reads as TGTGCCAGCAGTCTCCGGGACAGTTACTACGAGCAGTACTTC. Translation gives CASSLRDSYYEQYF.

This chain connects TRBV7-2 to TRBJ2-1; 15 bases are a match to TRBD2. The CDR3 sequence is 18 residues long. The germline gives CDR1 SGHTA, CDR2 FQGNSA. The trim removed 8 bases at V and 0 bases at J, leaving 8 bases unmatched. Here the CDR3 reads CASGGLAGGWSSYNEQFF. CDR3 DNA sequence: TGTGCCAGCGGTGGACTAGCGGGAGGGTGGAGCTCCTACAATGAGCAGTTCTTC. Full variable domain (remainder filled in from reference TRBV7-2 and TRBJ2-1): GAGVSQSPSNKVTEKGKDVELRCDPISGHTALYWYRQSLGQGLEFLIYFQGNSAPDKSGLPSDRFSAERTGGSVSTLTIQRTQQEDSAVYLCASGGLAGGWSSYNEQFFGPGTRLTVL.

This chain joins TRBV9 and TRBJ1-5; 10 bases are a match to TRBD1. Germline V gene lookup returns CDR1 SGDLS and CDR2 YYNGEE. The V and J ends lost 3 bases and 5 bases, in that order; junction bases with no gene match: 2. This CDR3 region has 14 residues. The CDR3 nucleotides are TGTGCCAGCAGCGAAGGGACAGGGGATCAGCCCCAGCATTTT. Its translation is CASSEGTGDQPQHF.

The chain carries TRBV29-1 and TRBJ2-1, with 9 bases matching TRBD2. The CDR3 runs to 13 residues. Germline CDR1 reads SQVTM; CDR2 reads ANQGSEA. Unmatched junction bases numbered 7, after V lost 6 bases and J lost 7 bases. The CDR3 DNA reads TGCAGCGTGGTAGCGGGAGCAAGGAATGAGCAGTTCTTC. Amino acids: CSVVAGARNEQFF.